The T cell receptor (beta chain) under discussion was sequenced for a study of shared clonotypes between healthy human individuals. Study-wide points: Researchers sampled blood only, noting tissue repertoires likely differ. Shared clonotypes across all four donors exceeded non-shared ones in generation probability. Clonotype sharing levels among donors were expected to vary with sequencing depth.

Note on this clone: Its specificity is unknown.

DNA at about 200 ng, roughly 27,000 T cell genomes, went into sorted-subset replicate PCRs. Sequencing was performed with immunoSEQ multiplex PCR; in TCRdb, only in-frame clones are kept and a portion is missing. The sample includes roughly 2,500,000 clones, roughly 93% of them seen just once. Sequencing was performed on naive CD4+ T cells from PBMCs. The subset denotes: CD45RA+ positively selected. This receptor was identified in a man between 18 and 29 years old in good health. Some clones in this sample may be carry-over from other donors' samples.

DNA for the CDR3: TGTGCCAGCAGCCCCAGAGCGTTGGGGCGCTTCGACGAGCAGTACTTC. This sequence encodes CASSPRALGRFDEQYF. This chain links TRBV9 with TRBJ2-7; D possibly corresponds to TRBD1 (5 bases). V gave up 4 bases and J gave up 5 bases, with 22 bases separating them. The CDR3 has 16 amino acids. Per germline, CDR1 SGDLS and CDR2 YYNGEE.